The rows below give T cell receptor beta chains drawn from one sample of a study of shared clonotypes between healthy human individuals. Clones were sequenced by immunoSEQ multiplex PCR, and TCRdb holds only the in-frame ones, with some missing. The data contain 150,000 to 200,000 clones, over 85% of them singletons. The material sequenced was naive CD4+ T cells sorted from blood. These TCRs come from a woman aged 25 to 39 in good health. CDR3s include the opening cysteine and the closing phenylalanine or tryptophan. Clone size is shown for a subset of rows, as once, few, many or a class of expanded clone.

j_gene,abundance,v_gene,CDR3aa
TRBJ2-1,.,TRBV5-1,CASSLELSGRYDEQFF
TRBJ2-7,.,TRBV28,CASSVKVWSGRSYEQYF
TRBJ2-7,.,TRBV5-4,CASSLAVKRAENEQYF
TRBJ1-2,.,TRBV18,CASSPPGQGTNYGYTF
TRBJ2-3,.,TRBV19,CASSFNRGGTDTQYF
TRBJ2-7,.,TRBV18,CASSLSRGSHEQYF
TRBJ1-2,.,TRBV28,CASSTAGSPPNYGYTF
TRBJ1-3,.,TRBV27,CASRPQGPTGNTIYF
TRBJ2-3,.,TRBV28,CASSTPGQGTDTQYF
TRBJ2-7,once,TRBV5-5,CASSWDGSPYEQYF
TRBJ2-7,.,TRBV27,CASSYRLTYEQYF
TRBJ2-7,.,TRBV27,CASSLGASGAYEQYF
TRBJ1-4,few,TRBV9,CASSATGDNEKLFF
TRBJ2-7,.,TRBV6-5,CASSYASGTSFYEQYF
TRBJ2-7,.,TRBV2,CASSRMDLSSYEQYF
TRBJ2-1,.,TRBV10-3,CAISEDRPAYNEQFF
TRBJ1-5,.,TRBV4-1,CASSQGWSGKQPQHF
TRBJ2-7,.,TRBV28,CASSVRLAGPYEQYF
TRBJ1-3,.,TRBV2,CASSGRTGNTIYF
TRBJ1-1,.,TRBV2,CASSDREDNTEAFF
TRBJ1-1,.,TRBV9,CASSVARGRTNTEAFF
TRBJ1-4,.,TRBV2,CASSRTREKLFF
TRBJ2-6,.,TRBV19,CASSRDGISGANVLTF
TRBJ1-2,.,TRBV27,CASSPAGTGIFSRGYTF
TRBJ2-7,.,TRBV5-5,CASSFWDKDEQYF
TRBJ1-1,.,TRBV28,CASSFLIMNTEAFF
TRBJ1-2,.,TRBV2,CASSEDMDYGYTF
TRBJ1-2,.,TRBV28,CASSSTLEVGYTF
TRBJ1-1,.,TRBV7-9,CASSLEHTNTEAFF
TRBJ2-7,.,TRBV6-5,CASSYLSSGSSEQYF
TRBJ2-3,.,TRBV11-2,CASRLLAGEADTQYF
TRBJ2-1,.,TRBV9,CASSTGLAGEQFF
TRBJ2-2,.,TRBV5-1,CASSLFSDTGELFF
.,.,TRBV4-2,CASSRNHEGLAGSSYEQYF
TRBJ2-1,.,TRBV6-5,CASRSDRGSYNEQFF
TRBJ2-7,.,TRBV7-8,CASSPRTSVYEQYF
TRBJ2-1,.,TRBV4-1,CASSQTRGEAEFF
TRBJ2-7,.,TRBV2,CASRGLFEGYEQYF
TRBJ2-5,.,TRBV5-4,CASSTAQETQYF
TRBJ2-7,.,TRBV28,CASRQHYEQYF
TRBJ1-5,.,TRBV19,CASSKGGQRISSNQPQHF
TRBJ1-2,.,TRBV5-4,CASSLGTADYGYTF
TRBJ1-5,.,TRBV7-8,CASSFSNRGGNQPQHF
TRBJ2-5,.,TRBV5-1,CASSAVYQETQYF
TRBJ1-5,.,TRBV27,CASSLQVNSNQPQHF
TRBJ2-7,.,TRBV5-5,CASSWDRGYSYEQYF
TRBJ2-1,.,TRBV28,CASSYPEDRGGDEQFF
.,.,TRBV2,CASSGDSPAYEQYF
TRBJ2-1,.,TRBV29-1,CSVAFTSPNEQFF
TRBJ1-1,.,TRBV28,CASSYWAAEAFF
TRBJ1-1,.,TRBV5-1,CASSLGVGGAFF
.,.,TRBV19,CASSMLGTRGYEQYF
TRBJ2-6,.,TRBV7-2,CASSSGVIRANVLTF
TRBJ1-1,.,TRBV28,CAISSPGHQNTEAFF
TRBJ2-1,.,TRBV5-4,CASRIAGGSYNEQFF